This T cell receptor (beta chain) was captured in a study of blood T cell repertoires in COVID-19. Study background: The cDNA or gDNA used as material had been derived from T cells, B-cell-depleted T cells, or PBMCs.

V dropped 4 bases and J dropped 1; count of bases not matched to a gene: 9. CDR1 is SGHRS, CDR2 YFSETQ, per germline. CDR3 size: 16 residues. The Seattle site enrolled patients during active infection and followed them longitudinally. This clone is a singleton in its sample. The repertoire was sequenced with immunoSEQ multiplex PCR; TCRdb's copy has only in-frame clones and lacks some. The table shows about 410,000 clones, with about nine tenths occurring only once. The V gene is TRBV5-1, the J gene TRBJ2-7; 9 bases align to TRBD1. This receptor was taken from a middle-aged woman with COVID-19, enrolled during active disease. What was sequenced was peripheral blood. CDR3 bases: TGCGCCAGCAGCAAATCCGGGACAGGGACTTCCTACGAGCAGTACTTC. Translating gives CASSKSGTGTSYEQYF.